The 6 T cell receptor beta chains below come from one sample, sequenced in a study of T cells in Graves' hyperthyroidism and ophthalmopathy. Amplified TCR beta CDR3 regions came from RNA transcripts. With the HTBI primer set, the TCR CDR3 went through a first round of RT-PCR. One entry per CDR3 protein results from TCRdb running MiXCR on the multiplex PCR reads. The table shows 300,000 to 500,000 distinct CDR3 sequences, with more than 13% occurring only once. What was sequenced was blood. These receptors originate from a woman in her twenties or thirties with Graves' hyperthyroidism.

This clonotype was observed many times. The chain recombines TRBV4-1 with TRBJ2-1, with 7 bases identical to TRBD2. Germline CDR1 and CDR2: MGHRA and YSYEKL. The CDR3 length is 14 residues. Germline trimming cut 2 bases from V and 9 bases from J; bases unmatched to any gene: 7. CDR3 DNA: TGCGCCAGCAGCCAAAGCGGTGGGGGGGGTGAGCAGTTCTTC. Protein product: CASSQSGGGGEQFF.

The V and J genes are TRBV27 and TRBJ2-7; 9 bases fit TRBD1. Germline CDR1 MNHEY, CDR2 SMNVEV (reference sequence). This CDR3 has 14 residues. V was pared by 2 bases and J by 6 bases, with 5 bases of the junction left unmatched. The CDR3 region is CASSLGTGLGEQYF. Written as DNA, the CDR3 is TGTGCCAGCAGTTTAGGGACAGGGCTTGGCGAGCAGTACTTC.

In this sample, this clonotype turned up a few times. The J gene is TRBJ2-2, the V gene TRBV30, with TRBD1 as a possible D gene (6 bases). The CDR3 runs to 14 residues. Trimming took off 3 bases at V and 0 bases at J, with 8 bases between the two ends. CDR1 and CDR2 (germline): GTSNPN, SVGIG (reference sequence). Here the CDR3 DNA reads TGTGCCTGGAGGGGGACAACGAACACCGGGGAGCTGTTTTTT. This translates into CAWRGTTNTGELFF.

The chain has TRBV15 and TRBJ1-1; the D gene is possibly TRBD1 (6 bases). The CDR3 consists of 15 residues. Germline V gene data show CDR1 as LNHNV and CDR2 as YYDKDF (reference sequence). V gave up 0 bases and J gave up 8 bases, with 16 bases separating them. The CDR3 region is CATSRDFGGREEAFF. CDR3 sequence (DNA): TGTGCCACCAGCAGAGATTTCGGGGGCCGAGAAGAAGCTTTCTTT.

This clonotype was recorded at least ten times. This rearrangement joins TRBV20-1 to TRBJ1-1; TRBD1 matches 7 bases. V lost 5 bases to trimming and J lost 2 bases; unmatched junction nucleotides: 8. The CDR3 has 14 amino acids. CDR1 and CDR2 from the germline V gene are DFQATT and SNEGSKA (reference sequence). The CDR3 loop is CSAHGDRLNTEAFF. For the CDR3, the DNA is TGCAGTGCTCATGGGGACAGATTAAACACTGAAGCTTTCTTT.

This sequence joins TRBV12-3 or TRBV12-4 and TRBJ2-3; TRBD2 aligns across 12 bases. Losses at the gene ends were 6 bases for V and 4 bases for J; bases not matched to a gene: 8. The CDR3 is 16 amino acids. In DNA form, the CDR3 reads TGTGCCAGCAGCCGTAGACTAGCGGGAGATCCAGATACGCAGTATTTT. It yields the protein CASSRRLAGDPDTQYF.